This T cell receptor (beta chain) is drawn from a study of cytomegalovirus exposure and HLA in healthy donors. Overall study findings and caveats: In a later analysis, an Asian-associated ancestry cluster reportedly showed fewer N-insertions than the approximately 700-donor mean.

With 60 Vbeta and 13 Jbeta primers, the PCR was carried out. Produced via immunoSEQ multiplex PCR; TCRdb's table is partial and in-frame only. The sample lists about 85,000 clones, around 80% occurring once. On this clone: Antigen: not known.

The CDR3 length is 12 residues. The V gene's germline CDR1 is SEHNR and CDR2 FQNEAQ (reference sequence). The junction had 3 bases not matched to a gene; V was cut back by 5 bases and J by 8 bases. This receptor was taken from a woman in her forties or fifties in good health and CMV-seropositive. V and J are TRBV7-9 and TRBJ1-1, with TRBD1 matching over 9 bases. Material for sequencing was PBMCs. The CDR3 bases are TGTGCCAGCAGCATACAGGGGGCAGAAGCTTTCTTT. The encoded protein is CASSIQGAEAFF. The variable domain in full, with the rest retrieved from reference TRBV7-9 and TRBJ1-1, is DTGVSQNPRHKITKRGQNVTFRCDPISEHNRLYWYRQTLGQGPEFLTYFQNEAQLEKSRLLSDRFSAERPKGSFSTLEIQRTEQGDSAMYLCASSIQGAEAFFGQGTRLTVV.